These 14 T cell receptor beta chains originate from one sample sequenced in a study of response to subunit inactivated influenza vaccine. Each CDR3 protein gets one entry after TCRdb re-called the RT-PCR reads with MiXCR. The data hold more than 450,000 distinct CDR3 sequences, with 10% to 12% observed a single time. These data also formed part of another study, on T cells expressing NK-cell markers. That work contributes: It was by 5'RACE template switching with UMIs that TCR beta cDNA was made.

This material consisted of PBMCs from blood, taken on the day of vaccination. The receptor source for this set is a man in his fifties or sixties who received an inactivated influenza vaccine.

This rearrangement joins TRBV6-4 to TRBJ2-1; TRBD1 matches at 7 bases. Trimming took 0 bases from V and 10 from J; bases not matched to a gene: 6. The V gene's germline CDR1 is MRHNA and CDR2 SNTAGT. This CDR3 comprises 14 residues. CDR3 nucleotides: TGTGCCAGCAGTGACTCGGCAGGGGGATTCGAGCAGTTCTTC. Protein: CASSDSAGGFEQFF.

The V and J genes are TRBV20-1 and TRBJ2-5, with D perhaps TRBD1 (5 bases). Germline CDR1 and CDR2: DFQATT and SNEGSKA (reference sequence). The V and J ends lost 1 base and 6 bases respectively, with 18 bases between them. This CDR3 contains 15 residues. CDR3 region: CSARARQGVGKTQYF. CDR3 sequence (DNA): TGCAGTGCTAGAGCACGGCAGGGTGTAGGAAAGACCCAGTACTTC.

This clonotype came up a few times. The chain has TRBV7-2 and TRBJ2-2, with D uncertain. The CDR3 loop spans 16 amino acids. From germline, CDR1 is SGHTA and CDR2 FQGNSA. V shed 5 bases and J shed 7 bases, with 20 bases lying between them. CDR3 sequence (DNA): TGTGCCAGCAGCCGAGGTACTCCGAGAAGTGGCGGGGAGCTGTTTTTT. Protein: CASSRGTPRSGGELFF.

There are a few counts of this clonotype. The chain employs TRBV29-1 and TRBJ2-1; 15 bases align to TRBD2. Germline assignment: CDR1 SQVTM and CDR2 ANQGSEA. V lost 7 bases to trimming and J lost 10 bases; unmatched junction nucleotides: 5. The length of the CDR3 is 13 residues. The CDR3, as DNA: TGCAGCGCCGGACTAGCGGGAGGGAACGAGCAGTTCTTC. This encodes CSAGLAGGNEQFF.

The rearrangement links TRBV7-9 to TRBJ2-1, with 10 bases matching TRBD1. Trimming cost V 4 bases and J 8 bases; bases outside gene matches: 11. The CDR3 is 16 residues long. From germline, CDR1 is SEHNR and CDR2 FQNEAQ (reference sequence). CDR3 sequence: CASSSRDRGPQDEQFF. CDR3 nucleotides: TGTGCCAGCAGCTCCAGAGACAGGGGGCCCCAGGATGAGCAGTTCTTC. The whole variable domain, remainder taken from reference TRBV7-9 and TRBJ2-1, is DTGVSQNPRHKITKRGQNVTFRCDPISEHNRLYWYRQTLGQGPEFLTYFQNEAQLEKSRLLSDRFSAERPKGSFSTLEIQRTEQGDSAMYLCASSSRDRGPQDEQFFGPGTRLTVL.

This clonotype was seen only a few times. V is TRBV7-9 and J is TRBJ1-6; no reliable D call. V lost 4 bases to trimming and J lost 4 bases, with 14 bases between them. The CDR3 has 16 amino acids. Germline V CDR1 and CDR2: SEHNR, FQNEAQ (reference sequence). In nucleotides, the CDR3 is TGTGCCAGCAGCTCAAACTACCACTCGTATAATTCACCCCTCCACTTT. Its protein is CASSSNYHSYNSPLHF.

CDR3 nucleotide sequence: TGCAGCGTTCAACGGGACAGGGGTACAGATACGCAGTATTTT. It encodes CSVQRDRGTDTQYF. V is TRBV29-1 and J is TRBJ2-3; 10 positions match TRBD1. This CDR3 is built from 14 residues. Germline CDR1 SQVTM, CDR2 ANQGSEA. The junction had 5 bases not matched to a gene; V was cut back by 5 bases and J by 3 bases.

In DNA, the CDR3 is TGTGCCAGCAGTCAGCTCGAATTCTCCTACAATGAGCAGTTCTTC. Its protein product is CASSQLEFSYNEQFF. The V and J genes are TRBV6-5 and TRBJ2-1; D is undetermined. V lost 5 bases to trimming and J lost 0 bases, with 11 bases between them. Germline CDR1 is MNHEY and CDR2 is SVGAGI. This CDR3 comprises 15 residues.

The chain is built from TRBV7-2 and TRBJ2-2; D unresolved. CDR1 and CDR2 (germline): SGHTA, FQGNSA. Trimming removed 1 base at V and 6 bases at J, with 9 bases between. This CDR3 comprises 14 residues. The CDR3 DNA sequence: TGTGCCAGCAGCTTAGGGTTTGTCGCCGGGGAGCTGTTTTTT. Amino acids: CASSLGFVAGELFF.

The sample holds a few counts of this clonotype. CDR3 region: CASSLALTGVRQPQHF. CDR3 in DNA: TGCGCCAGCAGCTTGGCCTTGACAGGGGTAAGACAGCCCCAGCATTTT. V usage is TRBV5-1 and J usage is TRBJ1-5, with TRBD1 matching 8 bases. Trimming at V came to 0 bases and at J to 7 bases, leaving 9 bases not matched to a gene. The CDR3 runs 16 residues. From germline, CDR1 is SGHRS and CDR2 YFSETQ. The whole variable domain, filled in from reference TRBV5-1 and TRBJ1-5, reads KAGVTQTPRYLIKTRGQQVTLSCSPISGHRSVSWYQQTPGQGLQFLFEYFSETQRNKGNFPGRFSGRQFSNSRSEMNVSTLELGDSALYLCASSLALTGVRQPQHFGDGTRLSIL.

The genes are TRBV7-6 and TRBJ2-7; a weak D match, TRBD2 (5 bases). V shed 7 bases and J shed 2 bases, with 18 bases lying between them. The CDR3 consists of 15 residues. Germline values: CDR1 SGHVS, CDR2 FNYEAQ. The CDR3 loop reads CASTSSPGMTYEQYF. The CDR3 DNA sequence: TGTGCCAGCACCTCCTCTCCCGGGATGACCTACGAGCAGTACTTC.

In this sample, this clonotype turned up a few times. The chain employs TRBV29-1 and TRBJ2-7, with 8 bases lining up with TRBD1. V was pared by 4 bases and J by 4 bases, with 9 bases of the junction left unmatched. Germline-derived CDR1 and CDR2 are SQVTM and ANQGSEA. CDR3 size: 14 residues. CDR3 coding DNA: TGCAGCGTTGTCCCCGGGACAGGAGGTTACGAGCAGTACTTC. Its translation is CSVVPGTGGYEQYF.

This clonotype appeared a few times. V and J are TRBV2 and TRBJ2-1; D unclear. Per the germline V gene, CDR1 is SNHLY and CDR2 is FYNNEI. This CDR3 comprises 16 residues. Trimming removed 6 bases at V and 8 bases at J, with 23 bases between. The CDR3 region has the DNA TGTGCCAGCAGCATCCTGTCCCCCCAGGATCGTGATGAGCAGTTCTTC. The encoded protein is CASSILSPQDRDEQFF.

At least ten counts were recorded for this clonotype. V gene TRBV9 combines with J gene TRBJ1-6; unclear D gene. Trimming shortened V by 0 bases and J by 5 bases, and 9 bases separated the two germline ends. The CDR3 has 15 residues. In germline, CDR1 is SGDLS, CDR2 YYNGEE. The CDR3 loop is CASSVEGRNNSPLHF. The CDR3 DNA sequence: TGTGCCAGCAGCGTAGAAGGCCGCAATAATTCACCCCTCCACTTT.